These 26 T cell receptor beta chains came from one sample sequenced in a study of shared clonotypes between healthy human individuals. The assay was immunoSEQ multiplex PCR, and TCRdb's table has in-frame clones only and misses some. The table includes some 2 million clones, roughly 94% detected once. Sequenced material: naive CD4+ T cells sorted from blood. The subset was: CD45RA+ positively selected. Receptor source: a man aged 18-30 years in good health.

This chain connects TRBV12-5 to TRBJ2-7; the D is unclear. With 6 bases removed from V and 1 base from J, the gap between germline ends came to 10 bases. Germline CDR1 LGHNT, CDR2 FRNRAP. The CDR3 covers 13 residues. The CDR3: CASGRDGSYEQYF. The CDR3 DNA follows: TGTGCTAGTGGACGCGACGGGTCCTACGAGCAGTACTTC.

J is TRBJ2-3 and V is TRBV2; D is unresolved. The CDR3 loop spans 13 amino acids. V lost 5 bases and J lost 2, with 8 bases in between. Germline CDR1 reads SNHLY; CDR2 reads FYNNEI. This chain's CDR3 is CASSSQVTDTQYF. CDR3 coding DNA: TGTGCCAGCAGTTCTCAGGTCACAGATACGCAGTATTTT.

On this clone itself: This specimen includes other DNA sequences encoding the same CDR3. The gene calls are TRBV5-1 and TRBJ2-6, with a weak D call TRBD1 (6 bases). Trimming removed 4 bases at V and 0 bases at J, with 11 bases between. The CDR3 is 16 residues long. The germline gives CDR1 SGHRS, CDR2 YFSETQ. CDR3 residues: CASSPTGLSGANVLTF. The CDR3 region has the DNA TGCGCCAGCAGCCCCACAGGGCTCTCTGGGGCCAACGTCCTGACTTTC.

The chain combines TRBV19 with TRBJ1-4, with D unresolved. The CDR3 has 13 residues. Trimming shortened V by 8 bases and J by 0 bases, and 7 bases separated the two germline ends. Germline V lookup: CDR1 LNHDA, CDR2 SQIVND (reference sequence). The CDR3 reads CASSTTTNEKLFF. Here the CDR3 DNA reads TGTGCCAGTTCGACAACAACTAATGAAAAACTGTTTTTT.

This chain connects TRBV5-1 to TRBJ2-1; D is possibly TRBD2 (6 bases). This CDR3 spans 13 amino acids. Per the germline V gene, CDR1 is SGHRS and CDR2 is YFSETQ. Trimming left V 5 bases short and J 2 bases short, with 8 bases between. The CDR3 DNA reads TGCGCCAGCAGGCGGGACCCCTACAATGAGCAGTTCTTC. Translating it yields CASRRDPYNEQFF.

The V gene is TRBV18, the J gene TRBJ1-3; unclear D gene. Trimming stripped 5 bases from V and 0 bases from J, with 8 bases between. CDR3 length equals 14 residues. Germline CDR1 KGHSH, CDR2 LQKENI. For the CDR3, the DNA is TGTGCCAGCTCAACCGGGCTCTCTGGAAACACCATATATTTT. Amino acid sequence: CASSTGLSGNTIYF.

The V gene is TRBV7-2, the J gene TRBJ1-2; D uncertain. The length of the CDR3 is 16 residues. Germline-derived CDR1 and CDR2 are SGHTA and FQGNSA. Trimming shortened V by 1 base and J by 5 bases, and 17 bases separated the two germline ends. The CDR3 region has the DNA TGTGCCAGCAGCTTAGGGCCCTCCAGTCGGGCATATGGCTACACCTTC. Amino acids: CASSLGPSSRAYGYTF.

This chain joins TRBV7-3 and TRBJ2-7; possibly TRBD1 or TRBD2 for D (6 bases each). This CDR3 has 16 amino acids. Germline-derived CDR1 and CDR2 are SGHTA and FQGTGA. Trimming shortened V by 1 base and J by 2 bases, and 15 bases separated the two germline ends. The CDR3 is CASSLNGGTTTYEQYF. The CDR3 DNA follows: TGTGCCAGCAGCTTAAACGGGGGCACCACCACCTACGAGCAGTACTTC.

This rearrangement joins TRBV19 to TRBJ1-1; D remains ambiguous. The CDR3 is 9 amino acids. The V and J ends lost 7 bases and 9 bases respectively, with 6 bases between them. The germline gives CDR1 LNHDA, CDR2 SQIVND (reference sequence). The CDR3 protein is CASIEKAFF. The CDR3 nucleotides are TGTGCCAGTATCGAAAAAGCTTTCTTT. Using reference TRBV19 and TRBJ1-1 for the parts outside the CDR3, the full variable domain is DGGITQSPKYLFRKEGQNVTLSCEQNLNHDAMYWYRQDPGQGLRLIYYSQIVNDFQKGDIAEGYSVSREKKESFPLTVTSAQKNPTAFYLCASIEKAFFGQGTRLTVV.

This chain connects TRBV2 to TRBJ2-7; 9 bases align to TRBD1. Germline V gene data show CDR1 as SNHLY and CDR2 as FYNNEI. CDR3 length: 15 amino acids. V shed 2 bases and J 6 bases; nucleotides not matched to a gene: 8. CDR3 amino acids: CASSELGQGSSEQYF. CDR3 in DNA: TGTGCCAGCAGTGAATTGGGACAGGGTAGTTCCGAGCAGTACTTC. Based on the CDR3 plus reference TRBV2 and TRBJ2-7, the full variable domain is EPEVTQTPSHQVTQMGQEVILRCVPISNHLYFYWYRQILGQKVEFLVSFYNNEISEKSEIFDDQFSVERPDGSNFTLKIRSTKLEDSAMYFCASSELGQGSSEQYFGPGTRLTVT.

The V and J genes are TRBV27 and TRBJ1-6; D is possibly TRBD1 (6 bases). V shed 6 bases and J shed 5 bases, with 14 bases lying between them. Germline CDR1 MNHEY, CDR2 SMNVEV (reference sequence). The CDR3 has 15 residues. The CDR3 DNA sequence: TGTGCCAGCAGGCTACAGGGCTCGGATAATTCACCCCTCCACTTT. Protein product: CASRLQGSDNSPLHF.

CDR3 coding DNA: TGTGCCAGCAGAGGGACAGGGATTAACTATGGCTACACCTTC. Its protein product is CASRGTGINYGYTF. The chain recombines TRBV6-1 with TRBJ1-2; TRBD1 matches at 9 bases. The V gene's germline CDR1 is MNHNS and CDR2 SASEGT. J gave up 1 base and V 6 bases, and 3 bases lay outside the gene matches. CDR3 length equals 14 residues.

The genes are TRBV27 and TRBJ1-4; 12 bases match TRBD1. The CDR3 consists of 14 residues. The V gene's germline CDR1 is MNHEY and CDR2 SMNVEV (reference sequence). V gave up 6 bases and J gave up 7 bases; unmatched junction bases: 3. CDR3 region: CASSRDRGLEKLFF. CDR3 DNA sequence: TGTGCCAGCAGCCGGGACAGGGGGCTTGAAAAACTGTTTTTT. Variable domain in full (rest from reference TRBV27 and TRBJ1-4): EAQVTQNPRYLITVTGKKLTVTCSQNMNHEYMSWYRQDPGLGLRQIYYSMNVEVTDKGDVPEGYKVSRKEKRNFPLILESPSPNQTSLYFCASSRDRGLEKLFFGSGTQLSVL.

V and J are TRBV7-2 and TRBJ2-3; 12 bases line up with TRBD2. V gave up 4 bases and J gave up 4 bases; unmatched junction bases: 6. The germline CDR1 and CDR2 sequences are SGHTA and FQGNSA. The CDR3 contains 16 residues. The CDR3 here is CASSSGLAGWADTQYF. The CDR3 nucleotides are TGTGCCAGCAGCTCGGGACTAGCGGGTTGGGCAGATACGCAGTATTTT.

The CDR3 spells CASSLVGQGRETQYF. The CDR3 coding sequence is TGTGCCAGCAGCTTAGTGGGACAGGGGAGGGAGACCCAGTACTTC. The chain is built from TRBV7-2 and TRBJ2-5, with 10 bases fitting TRBD1. CDR1 is SGHTA, CDR2 FQGNSA, per germline. Germline trimming cut 1 base from V and 5 bases from J; bases unmatched to any gene: 4. This CDR3 is 15 amino acids long.

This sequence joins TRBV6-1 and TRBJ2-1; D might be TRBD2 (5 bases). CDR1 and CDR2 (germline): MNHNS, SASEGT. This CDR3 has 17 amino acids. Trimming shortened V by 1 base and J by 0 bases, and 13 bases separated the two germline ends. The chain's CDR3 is CASSEEEALGSYNEQFF. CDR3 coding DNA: TGTGCCAGCAGTGAAGAGGAGGCTCTGGGCTCCTACAATGAGCAGTTCTTC.

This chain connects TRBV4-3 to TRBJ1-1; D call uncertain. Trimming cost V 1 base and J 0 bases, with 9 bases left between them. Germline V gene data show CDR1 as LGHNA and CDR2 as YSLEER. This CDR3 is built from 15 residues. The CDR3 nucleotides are TGCGCCAGCAGCCAAGGTCACAGCCTGAACACTGAAGCTTTCTTT. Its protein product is CASSQGHSLNTEAFF.

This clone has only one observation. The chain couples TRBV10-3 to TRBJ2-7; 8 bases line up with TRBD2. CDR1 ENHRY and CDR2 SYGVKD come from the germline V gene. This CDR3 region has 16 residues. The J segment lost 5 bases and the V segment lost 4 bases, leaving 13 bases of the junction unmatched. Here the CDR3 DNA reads TGTGCCATCAGTGGGGCGGTAGGGAGCGGGGGAAACGAGCAGTACTTC. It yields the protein CAISGAVGSGGNEQYF.

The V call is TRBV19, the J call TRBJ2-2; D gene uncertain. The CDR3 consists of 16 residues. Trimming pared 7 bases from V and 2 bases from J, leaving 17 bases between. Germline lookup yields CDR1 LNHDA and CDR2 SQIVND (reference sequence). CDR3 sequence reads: CASKPNRGPNTGELFF. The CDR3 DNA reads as TGTGCCAGTAAGCCCAACAGAGGACCCAACACCGGGGAGCTGTTTTTT.

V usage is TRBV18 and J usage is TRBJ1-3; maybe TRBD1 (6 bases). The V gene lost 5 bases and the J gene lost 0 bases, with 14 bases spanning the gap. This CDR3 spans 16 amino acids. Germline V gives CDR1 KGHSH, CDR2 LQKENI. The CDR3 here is CASSTGQSYSGNTIYF. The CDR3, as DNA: TGTGCCAGCTCAACCGGACAGTCGTACTCTGGAAACACCATATATTTT.

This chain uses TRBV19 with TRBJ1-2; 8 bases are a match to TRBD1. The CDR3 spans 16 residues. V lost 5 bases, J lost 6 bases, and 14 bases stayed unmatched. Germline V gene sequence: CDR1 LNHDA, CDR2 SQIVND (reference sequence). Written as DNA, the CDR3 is TGTGCCAGTAGTGTCCTCCCGGGGACAGGAATCCATGGCTACACCTTC. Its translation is CASSVLPGTGIHGYTF.

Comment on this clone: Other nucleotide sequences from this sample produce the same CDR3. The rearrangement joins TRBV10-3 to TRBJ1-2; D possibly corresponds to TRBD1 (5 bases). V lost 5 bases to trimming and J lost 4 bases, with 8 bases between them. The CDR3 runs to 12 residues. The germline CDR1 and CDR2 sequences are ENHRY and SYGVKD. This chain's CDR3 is CAISQGTYGYTF. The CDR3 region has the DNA TGTGCCATCAGTCAGGGAACCTATGGCTACACCTTC.

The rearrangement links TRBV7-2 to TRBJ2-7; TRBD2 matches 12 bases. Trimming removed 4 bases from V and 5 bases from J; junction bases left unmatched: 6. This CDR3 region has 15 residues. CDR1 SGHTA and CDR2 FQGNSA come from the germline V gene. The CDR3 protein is CASSSATSGSHEQYF. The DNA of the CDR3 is TGTGCCAGCAGCTCCGCGACTAGCGGGAGTCACGAGCAGTACTTC.

The CDR3 here is CASSLAIQGGVNTEAFF. CDR3 in DNA: TGCGCCAGCAGCTTGGCCATACAGGGAGGGGTGAACACTGAAGCTTTCTTT. The gene calls are TRBV5-1 and TRBJ1-1; TRBD1 might be the D (6 bases). Germline lookup yields CDR1 SGHRS and CDR2 YFSETQ. Trimming took 0 bases from V and 0 from J, leaving 15 bases between them. The CDR3 has 17 amino acids.

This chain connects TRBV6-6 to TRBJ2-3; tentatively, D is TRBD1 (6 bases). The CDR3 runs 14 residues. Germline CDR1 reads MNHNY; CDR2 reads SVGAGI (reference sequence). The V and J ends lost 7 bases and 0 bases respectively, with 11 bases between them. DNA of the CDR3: TGTGCCAGCACAGGCAGGGGCAGCACAGATACGCAGTATTTT. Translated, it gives CASTGRGSTDTQYF.

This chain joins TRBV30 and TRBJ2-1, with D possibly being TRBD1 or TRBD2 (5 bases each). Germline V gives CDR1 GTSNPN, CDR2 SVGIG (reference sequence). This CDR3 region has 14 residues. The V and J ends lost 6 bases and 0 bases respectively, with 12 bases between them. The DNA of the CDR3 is TGTGCCTGTCCGGGACGGAGCTCCTACAATGAGCAGTTCTTC. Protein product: CACPGRSSYNEQFF.